These 9 T cell receptor beta chains were sequenced from one sample in a study of blood T cell repertoires in COVID-19. Assay: immunoSEQ multiplex PCR; the TCRdb copy retains only in-frame clones and omits some. Of fewer than 450,000 clones in the sample, 88% were seen once. The sample consisted of PBMCs or T cells enriched from blood (not recorded which). The receptors shown here come from a woman aged 40 to 55 with acute COVID-19.

This clone has a handful of counts. As DNA, the CDR3 is TGTGCCAGCAGCCTCGGGACAGGAGGGCTCTCTGGGGCCAACGTCCTGACTTTC. Residues: CASSLGTGGLSGANVLTF. This sequence joins TRBV4-2 and TRBJ2-6; 8 nucleotides align to TRBD1. This CDR3 spans 18 amino acids. J was trimmed by 0 bases and V by 4 bases; bases with no gene match: 8. In germline, CDR1 is LGHNA, CDR2 YNFKEQ.

This chain links TRBV5-3 with TRBJ2-7, with 11 bases aligning to TRBD2. TRBV5-3 is noted as an ORF with a role that remains uncertain. This CDR3 comprises 15 residues. The trim removed 0 bases at V and 2 bases at J, leaving 1 base unmatched. The chain's CDR3 is CARSLGLAGTYEQYF. The CDR3, as DNA: TGTGCCAGAAGCTTGGGACTAGCGGGGACCTACGAGCAGTACTTC.

The J gene is TRBJ2-1, the V gene TRBV10-2; D not certain. The CDR3 covers 16 residues. The ends were cut back, 0 bases at V and 0 bases at J, with 9 bases in the middle. CDR1 is WSHSY, CDR2 SAAADI, per germline. The CDR3 here is CASSESRPSSYNEQFF. In DNA, the CDR3 is TGCGCCAGCAGTGAGTCGAGGCCAAGCTCCTACAATGAGCAGTTCTTC.

This chain uses TRBV2 with TRBJ1-4; D is perhaps TRBD1 (5 bases). Germline CDR1 is SNHLY and CDR2 is FYNNEI. The ends were cut back, 6 bases at V and 0 bases at J, with 11 bases in the middle. This CDR3 contains 15 residues. CDR3 region: CASRVDRSTNEKLFF. CDR3 DNA sequence: TGTGCCAGCAGAGTAGACAGATCAACTAATGAAAAACTGTTTTTT.

The chain uses TRBV25-1 and TRBJ2-7; D unclear. Between the trimmed V and J ends, which lost 3 bases and 5 bases, there was a span of 11 bases. The germline gives CDR1 MGHDK, CDR2 SYGVNS. The CDR3 totals 13 residues. CDR3 in amino acids: CASSESLRHEQYF. The CDR3 DNA is TGTGCCAGCAGTGAGAGTTTGCGCCACGAGCAGTACTTC.

This clone was counted a single time. V is TRBV7-9 and J is TRBJ1-2; TRBD1 might be the D (5 bases). V lost 3 bases and J 0 bases, leaving 14 bases between the germline ends. Per the germline V gene, CDR1 is SEHNR and CDR2 is FQNEAQ (reference sequence). This CDR3 has 16 amino acids. CDR3 nucleotide sequence: TGTGCCAGCAGCTTTGAGTCGACAGTAGCTAACTATGGCTACACCTTC. The encoded protein is CASSFESTVANYGYTF.

Of note for this clone: Additional DNA sequences in this sample encode the identical CDR3. This chain joins TRBV18 and TRBJ2-5, with D perhaps TRBD1 (6 bases). CDR3 length: 14 residues. V lost 1 base, J lost 3 bases, and 9 bases lay in between. CDR1 is KGHSH and CDR2 is LQKENI in the germline V gene. DNA for the CDR3: TGTGCCAGCTCACCACGCGCAGGGGAAGAGACCCAGTACTTC. Amino acids: CASSPRAGEETQYF.

V is TRBV12-3 or TRBV12-4 and J is TRBJ1-1; D gene uncertain. V was cut by 11 bases and J by 1 base, with 8 bases left in between. CDR3 length: 11 amino acids. This chain's CDR3 is CAVRRNTEAFF. The CDR3 region has the DNA TGTGCCGTAAGGAGGAACACTGAAGCTTTCTTT.

The chain is built from TRBV19 and TRBJ1-2; D perhaps matches TRBD1 (5 bases). The CDR3 is made up of 18 amino acids. V lost 2 bases and J lost 3, with 22 bases in between. The V gene's germline CDR1 is LNHDA and CDR2 SQIVND (reference sequence). The CDR3 protein is CASSIRGRESNTDYGYTF. In nucleotides, the CDR3 is TGTGCCAGTAGTATAAGGGGCAGGGAATCTAACACGGACTATGGCTACACCTTC.